What follows are 9 T cell receptor beta chains derived from one specimen sequenced in a study. A single record per CDR3 protein comes from TCRdb applying MiXCR to the RT-PCR reads. The table includes about 700,000 distinct CDR3 sequences, around 14% detected once. Sequencing used memory CD4+ T cells from blood. The receptor source for this set is a female donor in good health, serving as a healthy control.

A few counts support this clonotype. The V gene is TRBV28, the J gene TRBJ2-1; 7 bases line up with TRBD1. The CDR3 is 13 residues long. In germline, CDR1 is MDHEN, CDR2 SYDVKM. V shed 8 bases and J 7 bases; nucleotides not matched to a gene: 8. The CDR3 spells CASVATGVNEQFF. DNA for the CDR3: TGTGCCAGCGTTGCTACAGGGGTGAATGAGCAGTTCTTC.

In this sample, this clonotype turned up a few times. This chain links TRBV7-3 with TRBJ1-1, with D possibly being TRBD1 (5 bases). V lost 2 bases and J 1 base, leaving 14 bases between the germline ends. CDR3 length: 16 amino acids. The germline V gene encodes CDR1 SGHTA and CDR2 FQGTGA. CDR3 sequence (DNA): TGTGCCAGCAGCTTACTCTCGGCACAGGCGAACACTGAAGCTTTCTTT. Translated: CASSLLSAQANTEAFF.

This clonotype was recorded many times. The V call is TRBV6-5, the J call TRBJ2-4, with no clear D. This CDR3 is built from 13 residues. Trimming removed 10 bases at V and 7 bases at J, with 17 bases between. CDR1 is MNHEY and CDR2 is SVGAGI in the germline V gene. The CDR3 is CATKGPGRNIQYF. CDR3 DNA: TGTGCCACCAAGGGCCCGGGTCGGAACATTCAGTACTTC.

This clonotype was detected a few times. The chain carries TRBV4-1 and TRBJ2-3; 9 bases agree with TRBD1. Trimming removed 1 base from V and 2 bases from J; junction bases left unmatched: 4. Per the germline V gene, CDR1 is MGHRA and CDR2 is YSYEKL. This CDR3 has 16 residues. The DNA for the CDR3 is TGCGCCAGCAGCCAAGTTGGGACAGGGTCCACAGATACGCAGTATTTT. Translating gives CASSQVGTGSTDTQYF.

The chain employs TRBV18 and TRBJ2-5; no definite D call. Per the germline V gene, CDR1 is KGHSH and CDR2 is LQKENI. The CDR3 has 14 amino acids. The V gene lost 1 base and the J gene lost 5 bases, with 11 bases spanning the gap. In DNA, the CDR3 is TGTGCCAGCTCACCACTGGGTTCACCTGAGACCCAGTACTTC. As protein: CASSPLGSPETQYF.

In its sample, this clonotype was seen many times. The rearrangement uses TRBV5-4 and TRBJ2-3, with 8 nucleotides matching TRBD2. With V trimmed by 1 base and J by 0 bases, 1 base remained unmatched. CDR3 length: 15 amino acids. The germline CDR1 and CDR2 sequences are SGHNT and YYREEE (reference sequence). CDR3: CASSLPSGSTDTQYF. CDR3 nucleotides: TGTGCCAGCAGCTTGCCTAGCGGGAGCACAGATACGCAGTATTTT.

This chain uses TRBV9 with TRBJ2-7; D might be TRBD2 (6 bases). CDR1 SGDLS and CDR2 YYNGEE come from the germline V gene. The CDR3 contains 13 residues. The V end was cut by 2 bases, the J end by 7 bases, with 13 bases between. CDR3 amino acids: CASSVLPGGEQYF. The CDR3 nucleotides read TGTGCCAGCAGCGTGCTGCCCGGAGGGGAGCAGTACTTC.

This clonotype was counted only a few times. The rearrangement joins TRBV7-2 to TRBJ2-3, with D perhaps matching TRBD2 (6 bases). CDR1 SGHTA and CDR2 FQGNSA come from the germline V gene. Trimming took off 2 bases at V and 3 bases at J, with 12 bases between the two ends. CDR3 length: 15 amino acids. The CDR3 DNA follows: TGTGCCAGCAGCTTAAGTAGCGGAGCAACAGATACGCAGTATTTT. It codes for CASSLSSGATDTQYF.

This chain joins TRBV7-9 and TRBJ2-2; unclear D gene. The CDR3 consists of 14 residues. V was clipped by 5 bases and J by 0 bases, with 7 bases between them. Germline V gene lookup returns CDR1 SEHNR and CDR2 FQNEAQ (reference sequence). This CDR3 is CASSRFTNTGELFF. The CDR3 region has the DNA TGTGCCAGCAGCCGGTTTACGAACACCGGGGAGCTGTTTTTT.